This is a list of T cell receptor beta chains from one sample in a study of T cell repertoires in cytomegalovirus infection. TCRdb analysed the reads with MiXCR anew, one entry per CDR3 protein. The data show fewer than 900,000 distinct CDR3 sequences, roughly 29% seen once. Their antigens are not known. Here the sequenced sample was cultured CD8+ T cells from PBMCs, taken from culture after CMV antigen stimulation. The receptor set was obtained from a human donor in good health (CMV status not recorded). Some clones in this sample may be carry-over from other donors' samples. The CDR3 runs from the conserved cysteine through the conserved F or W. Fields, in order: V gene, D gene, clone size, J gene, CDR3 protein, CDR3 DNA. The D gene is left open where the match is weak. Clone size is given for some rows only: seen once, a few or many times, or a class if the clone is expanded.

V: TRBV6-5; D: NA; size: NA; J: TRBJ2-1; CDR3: CASSYRDQIVDEQFF; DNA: TGTGCCAGCAGTTATCGGGACCAAATTGTCGATGAGCAGTTCTTC
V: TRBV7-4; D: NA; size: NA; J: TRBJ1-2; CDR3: CASSPTALPNYGYTF; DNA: TGTGCCAGCAGCCCGACAGCTCTCCCCAACTATGGCTACACCTTC
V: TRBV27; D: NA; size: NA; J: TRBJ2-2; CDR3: CASSFRTSATGELFF; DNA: TGTGCCAGCAGTTTCCGGACGAGCGCCACCGGGGAGCTGTTTTTT
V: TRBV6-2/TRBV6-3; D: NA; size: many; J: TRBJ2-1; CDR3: CASRRQAEQFF; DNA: TGTGCCAGCAGACGACAGGCTGAGCAGTTCTTC
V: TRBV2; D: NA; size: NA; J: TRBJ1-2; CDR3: CASSGGSLDYGYTF; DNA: TGTGCCAGCTCGGGGGGAAGTCTCGACTATGGCTACACCTTC
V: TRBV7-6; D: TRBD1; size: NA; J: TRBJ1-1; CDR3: CASSANRGQEAFF; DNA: TGTGCCAGCAGCGCAAACAGGGGCCAAGAGGCTTTCTTT
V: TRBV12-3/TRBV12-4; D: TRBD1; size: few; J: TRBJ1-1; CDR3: CASSSDRARTEAFF; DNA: TGTGCCAGCAGTTCGGACAGGGCTAGGACTGAAGCTTTCTTT
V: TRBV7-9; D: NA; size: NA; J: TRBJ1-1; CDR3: CASSLGKNRREAFF; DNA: TGTGCCAGCAGCTTAGGGAAGAACCGAAGGGAGGCTTTCTTT
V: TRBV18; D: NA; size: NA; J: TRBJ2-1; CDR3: CASSRSGTVDNEQFF; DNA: TGTGCCAGCTCACGTTCAGGGACGGTGGACAATGAGCAGTTCTTC
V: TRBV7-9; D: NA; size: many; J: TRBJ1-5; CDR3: CASSSYLGPIYSNQPQHF; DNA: TGTGCCAGCAGCTCCTACCTCGGGCCGATTTATAGCAATCAGCCCCAGCATTTT
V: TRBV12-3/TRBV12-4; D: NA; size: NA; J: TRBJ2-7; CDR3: CASMVEQGSYEQYF; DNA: TGTGCCAGCATGGTTGAACAGGGATCCTACGAGCAGTACTTC
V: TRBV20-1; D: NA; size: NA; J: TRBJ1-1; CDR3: CSAIEATEAFF; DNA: TGCAGTGCCATTGAGGCCACTGAAGCTTTCTTT
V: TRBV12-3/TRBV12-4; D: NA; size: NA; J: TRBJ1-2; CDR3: CASSLVGGFGAGTF; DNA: NA
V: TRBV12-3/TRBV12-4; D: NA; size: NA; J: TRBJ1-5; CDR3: CASRLDGSNQPQHF; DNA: TGTGCCAGCAGATTGGACGGAAGCAATCAGCCCCAGCATTTT
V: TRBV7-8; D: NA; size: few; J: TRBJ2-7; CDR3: CASSLDSGPLNEQYF; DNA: TGTGCCAGCAGCTTAGACTCAGGACCCCTGAACGAGCAGTACTTC
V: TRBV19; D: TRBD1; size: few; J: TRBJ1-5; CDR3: CASSYRDRGHDQPQHF; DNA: TGTGCCAGTAGCTATAGGGACAGGGGGCATGATCAGCCCCAGCATTTT
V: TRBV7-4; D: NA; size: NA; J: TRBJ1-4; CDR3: CASSHRSGANEKLFF; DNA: TGTGCCAGCAGCCACCGTTCAGGGGCTAATGAAAAACTGTTTTTT
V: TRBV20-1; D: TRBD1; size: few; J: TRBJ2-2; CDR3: CSARVERRGHTGELFF; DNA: TGCAGTGCTAGGGTGGAAAGAAGGGGGCACACCGGGGAGCTGTTTTTT
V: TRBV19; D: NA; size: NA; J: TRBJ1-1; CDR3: CASSILDPGTEAFF; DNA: TGTGCCAGTAGTATACTGGATCCGGGAACTGAAGCTTTCTTT
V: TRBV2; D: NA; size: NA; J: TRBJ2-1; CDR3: CANSEYGVVGNEQFF; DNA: TGTGCCAACAGTGAATACGGGGTAGTCGGCAATGAGCAGTTCTTC
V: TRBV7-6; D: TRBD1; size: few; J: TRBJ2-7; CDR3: CASSSLGTGAYEQYF; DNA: TGTGCCAGCAGCTCCCTGGGGACAGGGGCCTACGAGCAGTACTTC
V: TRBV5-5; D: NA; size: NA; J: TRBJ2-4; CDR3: CASSLLAGWENIQYF; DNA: TGTGCCAGCAGCTTGTTAGCAGGGTGGGAAAACATTCAGTACTTC
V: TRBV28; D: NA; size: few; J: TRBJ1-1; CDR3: CASATGEAFF; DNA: TGTGCCAGCGCTACAGGGGAAGCTTTCTTT
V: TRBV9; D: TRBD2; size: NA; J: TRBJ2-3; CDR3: CASSTPASGGYTDTQYF; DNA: TGTGCCAGCAGCACCCCGGCTAGCGGGGGGTACACAGATACGCAGTATTTT
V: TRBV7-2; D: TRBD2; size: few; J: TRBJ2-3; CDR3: CASSPGTSVMQDTQYF; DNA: TGTGCCAGCAGCCCCGGGACTAGCGTTATGCAGGATACGCAGTATTTT
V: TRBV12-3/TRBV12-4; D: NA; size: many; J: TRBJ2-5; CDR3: CASSFWQDALKQETQYF; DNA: TGTGCCAGCAGTTTCTGGCAGGACGCACTAAAACAAGAGACCCAGTACTTC
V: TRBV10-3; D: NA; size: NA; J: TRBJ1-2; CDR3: CAISGEGPYGYTF; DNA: TGTGCCATCAGTGGCGAGGGTCCCTATGGCTACACCTTC
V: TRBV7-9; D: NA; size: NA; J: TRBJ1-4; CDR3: CASSRDGDSSREKLFF; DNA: TGTGCCAGCAGCCGAGACGGAGATTCATCCCGGGAAAAACTGTTTTTT
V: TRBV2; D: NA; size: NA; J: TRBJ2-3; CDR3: CASSPSSIRQIDTQYF; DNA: TGTGCCAGCAGCCCCTCCTCCATAAGACAGATAGATACGCAGTATTTT
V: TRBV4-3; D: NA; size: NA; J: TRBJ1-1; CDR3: CASSQDGGGSEAFF; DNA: TGCGCCAGCAGCCAAGATGGAGGAGGGAGTGAAGCTTTCTTT
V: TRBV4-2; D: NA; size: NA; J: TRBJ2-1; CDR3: CASSQGLGWEQFF; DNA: TGTGCCAGCAGCCAGGGACTGGGCTGGGAGCAGTTCTTC
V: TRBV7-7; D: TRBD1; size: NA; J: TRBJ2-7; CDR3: CASSATGTGAEQYF; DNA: TGTGCTAGCAGCGCCACCGGGACAGGGGCCGAGCAGTACTTC
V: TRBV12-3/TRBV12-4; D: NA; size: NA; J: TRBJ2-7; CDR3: CASSSHIYEQYF; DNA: TGTGCCAGCAGTTCCCATATCTACGAGCAGTACTTC
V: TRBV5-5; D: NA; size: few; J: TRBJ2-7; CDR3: CASTPRPSYEQYF; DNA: TGTGCCAGCACCCCCAGGCCCTCTTACGAGCAGTACTTC
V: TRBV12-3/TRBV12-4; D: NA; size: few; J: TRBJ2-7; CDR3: CASTLGVYYEQYF; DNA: TGTGCCAGCACCCTAGGGGTTTACTACGAGCAGTACTTC
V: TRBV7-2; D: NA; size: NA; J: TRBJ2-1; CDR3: CASSSDNVEQFF; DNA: TGTGCCAGCAGCTCCGACAATGTGGAGCAGTTCTTC
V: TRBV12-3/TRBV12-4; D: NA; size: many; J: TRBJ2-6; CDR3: CASSFSGANVLTF; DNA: TGTGCCAGCAGTTTCTCTGGGGCCAACGTCCTGACTTTC
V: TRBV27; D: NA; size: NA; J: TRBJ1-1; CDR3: CASSSNRQVEAFF; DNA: TGTGCCAGCAGTTCCAATAGACAGGTTGAAGCTTTCTTT
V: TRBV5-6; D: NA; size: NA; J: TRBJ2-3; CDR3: CASSLGLDTDTQYF; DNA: TGTGCCAGCAGCTTGGGGTTGGACACAGATACGCAGTATTTT
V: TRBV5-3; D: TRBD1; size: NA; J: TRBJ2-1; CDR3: CASSIPGTVSYNEQFF; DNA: TGTGCCAGCAGCATACCCGGGACAGTCTCCTACAATGAGCAGTTCTTC
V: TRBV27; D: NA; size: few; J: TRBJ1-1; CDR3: CASSSPSMQGMNTEAFF; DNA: TGTGCCAGCAGTTCCCCAAGCATGCAGGGAATGAACACTGAAGCTTTCTTT